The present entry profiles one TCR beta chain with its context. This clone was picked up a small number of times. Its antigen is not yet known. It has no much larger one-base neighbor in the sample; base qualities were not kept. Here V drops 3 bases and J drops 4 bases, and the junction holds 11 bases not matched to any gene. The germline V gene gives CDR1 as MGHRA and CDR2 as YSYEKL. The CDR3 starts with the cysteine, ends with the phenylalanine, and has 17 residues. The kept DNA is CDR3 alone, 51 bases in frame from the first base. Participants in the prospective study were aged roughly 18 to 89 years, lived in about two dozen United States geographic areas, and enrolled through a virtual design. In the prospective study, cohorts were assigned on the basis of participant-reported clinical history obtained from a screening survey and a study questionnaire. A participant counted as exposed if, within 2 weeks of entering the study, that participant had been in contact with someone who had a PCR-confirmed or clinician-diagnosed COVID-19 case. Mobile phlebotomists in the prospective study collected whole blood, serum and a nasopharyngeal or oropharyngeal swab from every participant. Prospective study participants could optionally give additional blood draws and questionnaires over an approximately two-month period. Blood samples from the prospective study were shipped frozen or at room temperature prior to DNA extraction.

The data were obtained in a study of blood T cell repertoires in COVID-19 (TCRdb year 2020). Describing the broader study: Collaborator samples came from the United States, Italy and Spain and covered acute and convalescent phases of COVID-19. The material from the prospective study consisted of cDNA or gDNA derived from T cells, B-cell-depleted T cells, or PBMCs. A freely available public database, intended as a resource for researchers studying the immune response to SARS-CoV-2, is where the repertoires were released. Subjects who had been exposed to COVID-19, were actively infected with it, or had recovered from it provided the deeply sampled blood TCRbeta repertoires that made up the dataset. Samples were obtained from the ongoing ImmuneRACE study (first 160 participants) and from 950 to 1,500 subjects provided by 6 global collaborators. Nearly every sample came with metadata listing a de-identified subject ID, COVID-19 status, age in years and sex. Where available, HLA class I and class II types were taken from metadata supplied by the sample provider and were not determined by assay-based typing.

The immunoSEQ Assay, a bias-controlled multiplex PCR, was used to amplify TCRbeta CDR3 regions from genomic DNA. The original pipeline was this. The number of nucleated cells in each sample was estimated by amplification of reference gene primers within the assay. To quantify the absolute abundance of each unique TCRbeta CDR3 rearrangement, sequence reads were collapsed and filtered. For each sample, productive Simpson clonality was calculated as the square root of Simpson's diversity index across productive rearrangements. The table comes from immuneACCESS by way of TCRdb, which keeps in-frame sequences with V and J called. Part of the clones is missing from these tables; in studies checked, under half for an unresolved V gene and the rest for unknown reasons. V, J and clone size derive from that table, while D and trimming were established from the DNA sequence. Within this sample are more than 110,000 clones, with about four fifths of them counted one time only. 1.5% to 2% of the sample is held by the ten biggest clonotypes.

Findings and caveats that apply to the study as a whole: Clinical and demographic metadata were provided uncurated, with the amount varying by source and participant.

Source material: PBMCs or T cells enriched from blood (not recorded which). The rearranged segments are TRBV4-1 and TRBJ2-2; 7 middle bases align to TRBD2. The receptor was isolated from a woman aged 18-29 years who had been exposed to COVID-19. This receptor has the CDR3 CASSHFLTAGVTGELFF. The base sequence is TGCGCCAGCAGCCACTTCCTTACTGCGGGAGTCACCGGGGAGCTGTTTTTT.